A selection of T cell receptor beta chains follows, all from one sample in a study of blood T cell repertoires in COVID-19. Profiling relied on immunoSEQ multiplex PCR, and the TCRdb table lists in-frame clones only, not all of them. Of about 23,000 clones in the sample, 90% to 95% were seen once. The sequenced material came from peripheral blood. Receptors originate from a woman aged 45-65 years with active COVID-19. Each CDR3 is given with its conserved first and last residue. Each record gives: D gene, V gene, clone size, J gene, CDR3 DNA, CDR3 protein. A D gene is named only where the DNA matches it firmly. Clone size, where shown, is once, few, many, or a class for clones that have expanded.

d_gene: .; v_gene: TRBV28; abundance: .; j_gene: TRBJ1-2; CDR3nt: TGTGCCAGCAGTTTATCGTTACAGGTGAACGGCTACACCTTC; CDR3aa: CASSLSLQVNGYTF
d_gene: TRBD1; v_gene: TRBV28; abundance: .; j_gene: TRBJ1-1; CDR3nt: TGTGCCAGCAGGGGGGACAGGGGTGTGAACACTGAAGCTTTCTTT; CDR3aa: CASRGDRGVNTEAFF
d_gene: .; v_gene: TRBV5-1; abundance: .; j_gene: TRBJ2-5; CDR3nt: TGCGCCAGCAGCTTGGTGGCAGGGGTGGGCGAGACCCAGTACTTC; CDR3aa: CASSLVAGVGETQYF
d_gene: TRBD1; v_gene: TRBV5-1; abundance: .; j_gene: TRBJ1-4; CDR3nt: TGCGCCAGCAGCAGGGACAGCGGATCAACTAATGAAAAACTGTTTTTT; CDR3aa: CASSRDSGSTNEKLFF
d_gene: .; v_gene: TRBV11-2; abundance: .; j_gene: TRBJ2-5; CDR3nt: TGTGCCAGCAGCCCAATTGAGGAAGTCCAGTACTTC; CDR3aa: CASSPIEEVQYF
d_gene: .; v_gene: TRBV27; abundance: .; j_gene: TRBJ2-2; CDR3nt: TGTGCCAGCAGGCCCAGGGGGGAGATCGGGGAGCTGTTTTTT; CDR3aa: CASRPRGEIGELFF
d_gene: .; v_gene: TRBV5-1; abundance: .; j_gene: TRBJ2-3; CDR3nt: TGCGCCAGCAGCTCCCGTGGTGGGAGCCATGCAGATACGCAGTATTTT; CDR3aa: CASSSRGGSHADTQYF
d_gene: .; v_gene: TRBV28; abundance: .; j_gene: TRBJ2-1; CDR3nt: TGTGCCAGCAGTTTTCCCTCGTACGGTGAGCAGTTCTTC; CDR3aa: CASSFPSYGEQFF
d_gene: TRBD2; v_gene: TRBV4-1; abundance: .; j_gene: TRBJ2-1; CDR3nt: TGCGCCAGCAGCCAAGAACCCGGCGGGAGGGTAGGAGACAATGAGCAGTTCTTC; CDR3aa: CASSQEPGGRVGDNEQFF
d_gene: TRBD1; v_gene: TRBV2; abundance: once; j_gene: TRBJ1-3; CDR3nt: TGTGCCAGCAGTTTACAGGGGGCAACTACTGGAAACACCATATATTTT; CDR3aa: CASSLQGATTGNTIYF
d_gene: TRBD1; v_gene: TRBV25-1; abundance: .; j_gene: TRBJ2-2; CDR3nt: TGTGCCAGCAGTGAATACTTCGGACAGGGGAGAGCCGGGGAGCTGTTTTTT; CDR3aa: CASSEYFGQGRAGELFF
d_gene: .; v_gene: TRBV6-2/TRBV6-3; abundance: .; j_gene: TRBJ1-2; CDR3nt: TGTGCCAGCAGCCAATTCGACAAGGATGGCTACACCTTC; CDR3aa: CASSQFDKDGYTF
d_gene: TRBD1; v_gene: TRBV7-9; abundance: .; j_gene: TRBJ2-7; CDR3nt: TGTGCCAGCAGCCCCCGGGCAGGGGGCGACGAGCAGTACTTC; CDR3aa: CASSPRAGGDEQYF
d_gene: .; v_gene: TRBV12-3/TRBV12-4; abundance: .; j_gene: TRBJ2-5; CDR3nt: TGTGCCAGCAGTTCTTCCTTACAAGAGACCCAGTACTTC; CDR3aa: CASSSSLQETQYF
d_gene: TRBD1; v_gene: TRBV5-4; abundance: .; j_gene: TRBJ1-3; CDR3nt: TGTGCCAGCAGCCTGCGACAGGGGGCCTCTGGAAACACCATATATTTT; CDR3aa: CASSLRQGASGNTIYF
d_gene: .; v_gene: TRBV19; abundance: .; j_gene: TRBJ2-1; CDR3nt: TGTGCCAGTAGTATTCAGGGCCACAATGAGCAGTTCTTC; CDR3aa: CASSIQGHNEQFF
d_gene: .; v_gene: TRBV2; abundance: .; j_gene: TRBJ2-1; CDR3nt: TGTGCCAGCAGGGCCCTAGCGATGAATGAGCAGTTCTTC; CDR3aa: CASRALAMNEQFF
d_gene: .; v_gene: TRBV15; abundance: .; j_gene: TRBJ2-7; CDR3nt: TGTGCCACCAGCACCACATGGGCCGGCGAGCAGTACTTC; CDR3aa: CATSTTWAGEQYF
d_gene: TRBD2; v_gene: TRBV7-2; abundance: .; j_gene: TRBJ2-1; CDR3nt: TGTGCCAGCAGCTTAGCGCTGGGAGGGAATGAGCAGTTCTTC; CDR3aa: CASSLALGGNEQFF
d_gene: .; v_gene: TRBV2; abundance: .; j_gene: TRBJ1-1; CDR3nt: TGTGCCAGCAGTGGGACTGAGGTAGCTTTCTTT; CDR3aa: CASSGTEVAFF
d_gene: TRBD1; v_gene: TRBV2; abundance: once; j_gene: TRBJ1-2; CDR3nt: TGTGCCAGCAGGCCCGGGACAGGGGGCTCCTATGGCTACACCTTC; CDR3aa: CASRPGTGGSYGYTF
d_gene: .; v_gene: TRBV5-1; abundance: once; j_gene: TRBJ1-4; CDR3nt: TGCGCCAGCAGCTTGGTAACGGGGTTTGGTGAAAAACTGTTTTTT; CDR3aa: CASSLVTGFGEKLFF
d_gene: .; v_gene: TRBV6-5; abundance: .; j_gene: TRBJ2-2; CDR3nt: TGTGCCAGCAGTTATCAGGGAATGGCCGGGGAGCTGTTTTTT; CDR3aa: CASSYQGMAGELFF
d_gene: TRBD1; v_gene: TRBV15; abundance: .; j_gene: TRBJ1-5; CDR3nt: TGTGCCACCAGCATGACACGTATCGGACAGGGAGTGTATCAGCCCCAGCATTTT; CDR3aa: CATSMTRIGQGVYQPQHF
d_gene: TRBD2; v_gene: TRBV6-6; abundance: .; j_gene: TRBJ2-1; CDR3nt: TGTGCCAGCAGTCGGACTAGCGGGACCGTGCAGTTCTTC; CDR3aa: CASSRTSGTVQFF
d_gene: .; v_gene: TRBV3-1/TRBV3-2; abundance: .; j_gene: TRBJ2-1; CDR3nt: TGTGCCAGCAGCCTCCAGGGGTCGGATGAGCAGTTCTTC; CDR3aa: CASSLQGSDEQFF